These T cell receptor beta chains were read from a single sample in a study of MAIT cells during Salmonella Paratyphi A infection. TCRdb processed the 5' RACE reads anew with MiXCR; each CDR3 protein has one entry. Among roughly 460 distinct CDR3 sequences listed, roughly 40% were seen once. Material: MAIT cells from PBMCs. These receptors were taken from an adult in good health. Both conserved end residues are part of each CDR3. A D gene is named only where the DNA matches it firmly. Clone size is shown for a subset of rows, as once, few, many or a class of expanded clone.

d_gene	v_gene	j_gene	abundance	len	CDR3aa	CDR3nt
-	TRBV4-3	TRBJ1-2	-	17	CASSGRDRRRGIYGYTF	TGCGCCAGCAGCGGGAGAGACAGGCGGCGGGGGATCTATGGCTACACCTTC
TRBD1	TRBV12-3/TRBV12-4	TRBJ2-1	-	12	CASSPQGNEQFF	TGTGCCAGCAGTCCACAGGGGAATGAGCAGTTCTTC
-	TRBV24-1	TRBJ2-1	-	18	CATSDLQPTGSSYNEQFF	TGTGCCACCAGTGATTTGCAACCCACAGGGAGCTCCTACAATGAGCAGTTCTTC
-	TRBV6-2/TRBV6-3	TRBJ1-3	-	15	CASSYAVDSGNTIYF	TGTGCCAGCAGTTACGCCGTAGACTCTGGAAACACCATATATTTT
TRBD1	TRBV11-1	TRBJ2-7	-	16	CASRITTGDSSYEQYF	TGTGCCAGCAGGATTACCACAGGGGACAGCTCCTACGAGCAGTACTTC
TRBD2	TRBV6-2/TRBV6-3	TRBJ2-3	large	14	CASSRGGDTDTQYF	TGTGCCAGCAGTCGCGGGGGGGACACAGATACGCAGTATTTT
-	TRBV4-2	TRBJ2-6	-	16	CASSQDGNSGANVLTF	TGTGCCAGCAGCCAAGATGGAAACTCTGGGGCCAACGTCCTGACTTTC
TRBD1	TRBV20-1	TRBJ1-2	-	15	CSAREFGQGHYGYTF	TGCAGTGCTAGAGAGTTTGGACAGGGCCATTATGGCTACACCTTC
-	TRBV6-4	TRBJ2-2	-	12	CASSGGTGELFF	TGTGCCAGCAGTGGGGGGACCGGGGAGCTGTTTTTT
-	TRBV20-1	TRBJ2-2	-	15	CSARLGGGDTGELFF	TGCAGTGCTAGGCTCGGCGGAGGTGACACCGGGGAGCTGTTTTTT